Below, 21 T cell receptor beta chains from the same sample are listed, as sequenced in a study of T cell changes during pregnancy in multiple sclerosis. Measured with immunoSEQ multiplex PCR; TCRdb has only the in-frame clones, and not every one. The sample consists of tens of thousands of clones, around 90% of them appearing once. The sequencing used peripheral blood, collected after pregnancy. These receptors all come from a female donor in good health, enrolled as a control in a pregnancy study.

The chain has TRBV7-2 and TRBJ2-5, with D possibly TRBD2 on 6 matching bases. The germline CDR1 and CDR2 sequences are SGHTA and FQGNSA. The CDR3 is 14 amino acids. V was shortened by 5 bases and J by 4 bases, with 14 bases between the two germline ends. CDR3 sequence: CASSLQVGGETQYF. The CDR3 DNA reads TGTGCCAGCAGCCTTCAGGTGGGAGGAGAGACCCAGTACTTC.

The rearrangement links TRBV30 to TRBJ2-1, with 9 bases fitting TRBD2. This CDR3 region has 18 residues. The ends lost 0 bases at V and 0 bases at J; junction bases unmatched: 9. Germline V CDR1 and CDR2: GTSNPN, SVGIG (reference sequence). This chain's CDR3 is CAWSVPMRGGHSYNEQFF. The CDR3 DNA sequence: TGTGCCTGGAGTGTACCAATGCGGGGGGGCCACTCCTACAATGAGCAGTTCTTC.

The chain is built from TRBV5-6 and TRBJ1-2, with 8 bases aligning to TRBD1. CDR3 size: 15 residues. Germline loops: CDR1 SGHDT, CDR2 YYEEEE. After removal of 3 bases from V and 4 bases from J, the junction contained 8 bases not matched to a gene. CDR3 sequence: CASSSRTGKIYGYTF. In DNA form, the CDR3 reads TGTGCCAGCAGCTCGAGGACAGGGAAGATCTATGGCTACACCTTC.

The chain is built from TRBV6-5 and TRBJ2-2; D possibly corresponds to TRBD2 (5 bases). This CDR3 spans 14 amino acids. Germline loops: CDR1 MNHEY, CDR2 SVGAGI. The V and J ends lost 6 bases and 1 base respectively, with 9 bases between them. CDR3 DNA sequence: TGTGCCAGCAGAACTGGACTGAACACCGGGGAGCTGTTTTTT. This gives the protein CASRTGLNTGELFF.

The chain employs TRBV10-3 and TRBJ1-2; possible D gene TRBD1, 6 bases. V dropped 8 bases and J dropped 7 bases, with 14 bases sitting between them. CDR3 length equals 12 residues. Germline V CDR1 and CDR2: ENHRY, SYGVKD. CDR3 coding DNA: TGTGCCATCCTCGACAGGATAGGTGGCTACACCTTC. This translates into CAILDRIGGYTF.

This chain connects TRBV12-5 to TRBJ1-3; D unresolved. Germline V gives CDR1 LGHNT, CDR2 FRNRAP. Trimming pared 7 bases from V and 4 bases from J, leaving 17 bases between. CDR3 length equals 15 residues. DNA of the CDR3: TGTGCTAGTGCCAACGGGGTTGCGTCCGGAAACACCATATATTTT. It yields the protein CASANGVASGNTIYF.

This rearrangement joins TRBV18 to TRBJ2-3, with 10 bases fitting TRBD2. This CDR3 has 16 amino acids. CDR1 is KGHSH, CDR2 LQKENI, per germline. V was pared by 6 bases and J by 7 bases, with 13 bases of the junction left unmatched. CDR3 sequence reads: CASSPAGSGGRNTQYF. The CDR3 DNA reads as TGTGCCAGCTCCCCCGCAGGTAGCGGGGGGAGGAATACGCAGTATTTT. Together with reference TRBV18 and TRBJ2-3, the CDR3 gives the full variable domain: NAGVMQNPRHLVRRRGQEARLRCSPMKGHSHVYWYRQLPEEGLKFMVYLQKENIIDESGMPKERFSAEFPKEGPSILRIQQVVRGDSAAYFCASSPAGSGGRNTQYFGPGTRLTVL.

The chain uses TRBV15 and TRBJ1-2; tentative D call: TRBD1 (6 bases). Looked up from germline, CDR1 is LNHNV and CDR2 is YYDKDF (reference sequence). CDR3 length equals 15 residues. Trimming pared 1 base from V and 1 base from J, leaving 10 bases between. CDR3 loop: CATSRGAGDNYGYTF. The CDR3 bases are TGTGCCACCAGCAGAGGGGCAGGGGATAACTATGGCTACACCTTC.

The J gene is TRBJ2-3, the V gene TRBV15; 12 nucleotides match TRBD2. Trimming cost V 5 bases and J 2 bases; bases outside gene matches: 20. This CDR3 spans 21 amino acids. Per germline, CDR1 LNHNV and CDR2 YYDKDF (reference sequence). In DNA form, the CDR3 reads TGTGCCACCAGCGACCCCCGAGATACTGTACTAGCGGGAGGTTCCACAGATACGCAGTATTTT. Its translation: CATSDPRDTVLAGGSTDTQYF.

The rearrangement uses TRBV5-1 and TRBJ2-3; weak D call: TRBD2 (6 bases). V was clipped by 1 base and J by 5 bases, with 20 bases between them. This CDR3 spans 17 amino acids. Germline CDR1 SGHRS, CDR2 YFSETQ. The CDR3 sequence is CASSLPQYRDSKDTQYF. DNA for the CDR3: TGCGCCAGCAGCTTGCCACAGTATCGGGACTCAAAAGATACGCAGTATTTT.

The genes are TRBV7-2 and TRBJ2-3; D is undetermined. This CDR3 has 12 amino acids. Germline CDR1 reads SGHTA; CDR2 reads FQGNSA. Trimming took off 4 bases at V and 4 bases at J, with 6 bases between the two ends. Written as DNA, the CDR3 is TGTGCCAGCAGCTGGCCCCCAGATACGCAGTATTTT. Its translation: CASSWPPDTQYF.

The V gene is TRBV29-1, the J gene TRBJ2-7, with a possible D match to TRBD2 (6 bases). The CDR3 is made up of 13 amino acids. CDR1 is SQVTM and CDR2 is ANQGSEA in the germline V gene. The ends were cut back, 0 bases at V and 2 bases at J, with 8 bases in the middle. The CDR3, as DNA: TGCAGCGTTGAAGAGGGACTGCCCTACGAGCAGTACTTC. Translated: CSVEEGLPYEQYF.

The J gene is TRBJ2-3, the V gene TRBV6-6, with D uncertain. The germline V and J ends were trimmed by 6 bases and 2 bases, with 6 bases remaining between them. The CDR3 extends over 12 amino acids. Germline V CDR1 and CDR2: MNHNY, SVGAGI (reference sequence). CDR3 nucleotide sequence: TGTGCCAGCAGATCCCACACAGATACGCAGTATTTT. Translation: CASRSHTDTQYF.

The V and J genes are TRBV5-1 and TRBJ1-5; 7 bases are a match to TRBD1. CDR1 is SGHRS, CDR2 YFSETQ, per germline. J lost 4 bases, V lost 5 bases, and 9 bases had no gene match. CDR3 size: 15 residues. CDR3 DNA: TGCGCCAGCAGGGCAGAGACAGGGATGAATCAGCCCCAGCATTTT. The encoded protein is CASRAETGMNQPQHF.

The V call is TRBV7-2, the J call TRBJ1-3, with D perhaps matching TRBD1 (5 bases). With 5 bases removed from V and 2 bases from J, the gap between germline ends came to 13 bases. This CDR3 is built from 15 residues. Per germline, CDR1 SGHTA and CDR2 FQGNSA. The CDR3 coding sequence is TGTGCCAGCAGCCAGGTGCGGGGGACTGGAAACACCATATATTTT. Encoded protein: CASSQVRGTGNTIYF. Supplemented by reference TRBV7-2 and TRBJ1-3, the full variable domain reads GAGVSQSPSNKVTEKGKDVELRCDPISGHTALYWYRQSLGQGLEFLIYFQGNSAPDKSGLPSDRFSAERTGGSVSTLTIQRTQQEDSAVYLCASSQVRGTGNTIYFGEGSWLTVV.

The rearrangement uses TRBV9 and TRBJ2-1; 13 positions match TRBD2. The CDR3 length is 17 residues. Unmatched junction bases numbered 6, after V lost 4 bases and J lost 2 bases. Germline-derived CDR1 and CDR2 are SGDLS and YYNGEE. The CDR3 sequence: CASSKRTSGSTYNEQFF. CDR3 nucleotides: TGTGCCAGCAGCAAAAGGACTAGCGGGAGCACCTACAATGAGCAGTTCTTC.

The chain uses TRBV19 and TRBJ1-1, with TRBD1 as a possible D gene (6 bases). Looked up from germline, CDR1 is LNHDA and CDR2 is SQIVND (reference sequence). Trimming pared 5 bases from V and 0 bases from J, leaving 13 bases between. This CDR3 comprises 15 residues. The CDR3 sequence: CASSVSGGLNTEAFF. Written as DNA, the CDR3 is TGTGCCAGTAGTGTCTCGGGGGGGCTGAACACTGAAGCTTTCTTT.

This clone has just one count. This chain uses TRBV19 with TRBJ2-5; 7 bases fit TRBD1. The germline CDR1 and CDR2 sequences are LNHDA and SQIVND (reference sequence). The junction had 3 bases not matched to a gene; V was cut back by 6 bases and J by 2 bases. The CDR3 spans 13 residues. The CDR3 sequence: CASRRQGQETQYF. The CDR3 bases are TGTGCCAGTAGACGACAGGGACAAGAGACCCAGTACTTC.

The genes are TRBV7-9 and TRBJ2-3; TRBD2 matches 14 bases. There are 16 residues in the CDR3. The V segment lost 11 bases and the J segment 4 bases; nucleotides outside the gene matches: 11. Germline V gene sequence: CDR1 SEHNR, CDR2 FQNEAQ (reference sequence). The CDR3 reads CAEGLAGGFEADTQYF. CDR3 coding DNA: TGTGCCGAAGGACTAGCGGGGGGTTTCGAAGCAGATACGCAGTATTTT.

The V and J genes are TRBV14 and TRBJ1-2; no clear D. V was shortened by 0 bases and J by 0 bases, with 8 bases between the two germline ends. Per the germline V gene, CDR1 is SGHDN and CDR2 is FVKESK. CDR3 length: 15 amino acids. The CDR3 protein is CASSQDIRSNYGYTF. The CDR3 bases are TGTGCCAGCAGCCAAGATATCCGTTCTAACTATGGCTACACCTTC.

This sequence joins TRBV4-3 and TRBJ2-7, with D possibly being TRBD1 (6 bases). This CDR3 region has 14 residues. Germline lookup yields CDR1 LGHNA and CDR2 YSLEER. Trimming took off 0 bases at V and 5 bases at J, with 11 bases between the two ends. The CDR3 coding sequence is TGCGCCAGCAGCCAAGATCAGGGGAACAACGAGCAGTACTTC. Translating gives CASSQDQGNNEQYF.